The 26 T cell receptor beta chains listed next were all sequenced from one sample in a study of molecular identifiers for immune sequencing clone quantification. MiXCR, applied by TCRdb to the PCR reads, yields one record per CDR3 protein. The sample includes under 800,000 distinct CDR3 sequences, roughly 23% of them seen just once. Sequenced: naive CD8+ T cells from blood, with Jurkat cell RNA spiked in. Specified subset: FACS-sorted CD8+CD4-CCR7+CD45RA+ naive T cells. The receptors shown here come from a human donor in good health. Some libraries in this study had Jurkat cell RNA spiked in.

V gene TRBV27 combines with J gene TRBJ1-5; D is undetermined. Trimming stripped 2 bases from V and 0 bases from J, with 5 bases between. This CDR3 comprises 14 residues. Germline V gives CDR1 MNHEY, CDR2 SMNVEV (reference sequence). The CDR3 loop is CASSLAVSNQPQHF. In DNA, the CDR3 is TGTGCCAGCAGTTTAGCAGTTAGCAATCAGCCCCAGCATTTT.

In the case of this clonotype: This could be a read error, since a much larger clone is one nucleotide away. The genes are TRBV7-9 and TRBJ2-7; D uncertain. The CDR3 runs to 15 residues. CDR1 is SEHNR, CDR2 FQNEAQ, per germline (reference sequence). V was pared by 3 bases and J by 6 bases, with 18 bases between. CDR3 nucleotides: TGTGCCAGCAGCTTGGTCGGCCCGAGTCTCGGCGAGCAGTACTTC. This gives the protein CASSLVGPSLGEQYF. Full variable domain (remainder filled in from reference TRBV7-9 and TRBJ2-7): DTGVSQNPRHKITKRGQNVTFRCDPISEHNRLYWYRQTLGQGPEFLTYFQNEAQLEKSRLLSDRFSAERPKGSFSTLEIQRTEQGDSAMYLCASSLVGPSLGEQYFGPGTRLTVT.

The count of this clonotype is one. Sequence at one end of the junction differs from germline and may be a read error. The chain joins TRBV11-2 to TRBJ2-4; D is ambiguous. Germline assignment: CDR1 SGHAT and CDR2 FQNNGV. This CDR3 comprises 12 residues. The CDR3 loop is CASSPIGYSMFF. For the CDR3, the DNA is TGTGCCAGCAGCCCCATCGGCTACAGTATGTTCTTC. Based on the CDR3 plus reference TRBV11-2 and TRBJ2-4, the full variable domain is EAGVAQSPRYKIIEKRQSVAFWCNPISGHATLYWYQQILGQGPKLLIQFQNNGVVDDSQLPKDRFSAERLKGVDSTLKIQPAKLEDSAVYLCASSPIGYSMFFGAGTRLSVL.

In nucleotides, the CDR3 is TGTGCCTGGCACAGCGGGGGCTCCTACAATGAGCAGTTCTTC. Amino acids: CAWHSGGSYNEQFF. The J gene is TRBJ2-1, the V gene TRBV30; TRBD2 aligns across 8 bases. Looked up from germline, CDR1 is GTSNPN and CDR2 is SVGIG (reference sequence). V shed 5 bases and J 0 bases; nucleotides not matched to a gene: 3. The CDR3 has 14 amino acids.

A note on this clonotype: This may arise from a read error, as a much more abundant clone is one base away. The CDR3 nucleotides are TGTGCCGGCAGCTTAACGACGGCTTACACAGATACGCAGTATTTT. It encodes CAGSLTTAYTDTQYF. The chain recombines TRBV7-8 with TRBJ2-3; no reliable D call. The V gene's germline CDR1 is SGHVS and CDR2 FQNEAQ. CDR3 length: 15 residues.

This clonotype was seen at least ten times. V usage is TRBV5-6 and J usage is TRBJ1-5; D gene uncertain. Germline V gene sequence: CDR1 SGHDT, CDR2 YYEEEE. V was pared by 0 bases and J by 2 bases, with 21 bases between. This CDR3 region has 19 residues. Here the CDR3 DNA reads TGTGCCAGCAGCTTGGGTCTTCAGGTTTCGGGCGGACGCAATCAGCCCCAGCATTTT. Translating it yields CASSLGLQVSGGRNQPQHF.

For the CDR3, the DNA is TGTGCCTGGAGTGTGGGACTAGCGTCCTACAATGAGCAGTTCTTC. It is translated as CAWSVGLASYNEQFF. The chain carries TRBV30 and TRBJ2-1, with 10 bases identical to TRBD2. Losses at the gene ends were 0 bases for V and 1 base for J; bases not matched to a gene: 0. In germline, CDR1 is GTSNPN, CDR2 SVGIG (reference sequence). CDR3 length: 15 amino acids.

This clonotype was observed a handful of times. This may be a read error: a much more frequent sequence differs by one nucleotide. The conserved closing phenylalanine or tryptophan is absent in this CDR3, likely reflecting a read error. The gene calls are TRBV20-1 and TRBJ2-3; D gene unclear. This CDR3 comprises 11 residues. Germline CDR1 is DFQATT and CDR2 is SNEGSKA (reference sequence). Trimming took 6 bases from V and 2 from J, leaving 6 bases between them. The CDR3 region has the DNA TGCAGTGCGACCTACACAGATACGCAGTATTCT. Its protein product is CSATYTDTQYS.

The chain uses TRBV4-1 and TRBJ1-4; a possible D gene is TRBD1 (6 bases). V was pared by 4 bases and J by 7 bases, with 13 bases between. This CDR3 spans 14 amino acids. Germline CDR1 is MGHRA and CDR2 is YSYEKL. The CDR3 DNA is TGCGCCAGCAGCCCGGGACACTCGGCTGAAAAACTGTTTTTT. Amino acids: CASSPGHSAEKLFF.

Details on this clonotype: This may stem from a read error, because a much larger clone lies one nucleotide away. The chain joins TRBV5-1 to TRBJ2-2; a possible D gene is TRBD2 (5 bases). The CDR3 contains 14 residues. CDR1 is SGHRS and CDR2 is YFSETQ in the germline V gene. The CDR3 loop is CASSSSKNTGELSF. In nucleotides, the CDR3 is TGCGCCAGCAGTTCCTCAAAGAACACCGGGGAGCTGTCTTTT.

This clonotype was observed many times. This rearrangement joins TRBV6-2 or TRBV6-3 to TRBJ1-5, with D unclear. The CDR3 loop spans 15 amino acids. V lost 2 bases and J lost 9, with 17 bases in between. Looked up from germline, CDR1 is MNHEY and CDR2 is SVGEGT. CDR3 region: CASSYPSSGFLPQHF. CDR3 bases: TGTGCCAGCAGTTACCCTTCCTCTGGGTTTTTGCCCCAGCATTTT.

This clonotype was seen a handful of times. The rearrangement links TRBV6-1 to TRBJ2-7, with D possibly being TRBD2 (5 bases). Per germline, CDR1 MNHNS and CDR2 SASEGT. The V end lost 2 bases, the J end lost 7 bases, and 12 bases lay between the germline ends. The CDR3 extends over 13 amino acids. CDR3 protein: CASSEWGEWEQYF. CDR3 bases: TGTGCCAGCAGTGAATGGGGAGAGTGGGAGCAGTACTTC.

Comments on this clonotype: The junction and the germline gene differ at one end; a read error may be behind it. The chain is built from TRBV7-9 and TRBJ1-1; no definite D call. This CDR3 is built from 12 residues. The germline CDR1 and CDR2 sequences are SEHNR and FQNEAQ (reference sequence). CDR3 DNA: TGTGCCAGCAGCTCCCCTGGTAGTGAAGCTTCCTTT. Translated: CASSSPGSEASF. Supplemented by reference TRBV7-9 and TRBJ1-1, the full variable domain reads DTGVSQNPRHKITKRGQNVTFRCDPISEHNRLYWYRQTLGQGPEFLTYFQNEAQLEKSRLLSDRFSAERPKGSFSTLEIQRTEQGDSAMYLCASSSPGSEASFGQGTRLTVV.

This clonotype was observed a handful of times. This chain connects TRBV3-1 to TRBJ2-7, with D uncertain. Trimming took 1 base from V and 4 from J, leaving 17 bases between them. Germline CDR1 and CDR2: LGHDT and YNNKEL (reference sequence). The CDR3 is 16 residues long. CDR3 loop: CASSQGPQALSYEQYF. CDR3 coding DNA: TGTGCCAGCAGCCAAGGGCCCCAGGCCCTATCATACGAGCAGTACTTC.

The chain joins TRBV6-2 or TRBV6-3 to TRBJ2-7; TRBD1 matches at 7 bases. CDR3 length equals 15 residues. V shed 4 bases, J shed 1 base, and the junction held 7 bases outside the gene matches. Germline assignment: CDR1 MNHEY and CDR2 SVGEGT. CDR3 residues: CASSSTQGYSYEQYF. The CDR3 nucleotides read TGTGCCAGCAGTTCTACACAGGGGTATTCCTACGAGCAGTACTTC.

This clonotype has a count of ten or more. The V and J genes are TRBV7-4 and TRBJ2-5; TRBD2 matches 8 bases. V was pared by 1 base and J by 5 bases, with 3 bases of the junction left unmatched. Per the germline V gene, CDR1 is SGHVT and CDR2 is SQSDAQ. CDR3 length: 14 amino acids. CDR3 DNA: TGTGCCAGCAGCTTAGAATCGGGAGGGGAGACCCAGTACTTC. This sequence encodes CASSLESGGETQYF.

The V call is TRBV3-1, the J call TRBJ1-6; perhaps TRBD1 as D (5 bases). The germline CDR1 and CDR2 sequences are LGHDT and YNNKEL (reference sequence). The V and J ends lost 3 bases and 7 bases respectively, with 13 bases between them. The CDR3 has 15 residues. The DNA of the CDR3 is TGTGCCAGCAGCCAGGGCGAAGGACACAATTCACCCCTCCACTTT. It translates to CASSQGEGHNSPLHF.

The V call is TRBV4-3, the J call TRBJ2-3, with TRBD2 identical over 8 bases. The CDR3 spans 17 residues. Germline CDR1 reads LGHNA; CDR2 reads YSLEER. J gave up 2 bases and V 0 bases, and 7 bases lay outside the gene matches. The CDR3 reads CASSQDRIAGFTDTQYF. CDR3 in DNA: TGCGCCAGCAGCCAAGATAGGATAGCGGGGTTCACAGATACGCAGTATTTT.

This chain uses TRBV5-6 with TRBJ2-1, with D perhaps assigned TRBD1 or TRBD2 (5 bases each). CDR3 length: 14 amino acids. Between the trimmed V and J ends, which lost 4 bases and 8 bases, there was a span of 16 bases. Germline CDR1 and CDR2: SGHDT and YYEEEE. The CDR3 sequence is CASSMRGREDEQFF. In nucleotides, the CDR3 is TGTGCCAGCAGCATGAGGGGACGTGAGGATGAGCAGTTCTTC.

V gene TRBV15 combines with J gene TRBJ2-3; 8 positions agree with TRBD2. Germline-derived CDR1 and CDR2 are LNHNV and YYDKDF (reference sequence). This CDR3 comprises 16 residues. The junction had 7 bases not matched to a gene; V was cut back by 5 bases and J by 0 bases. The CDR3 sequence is CATSPRTSLSTDTQYF. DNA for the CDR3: TGTGCCACCAGCCCCCGGACTAGCTTGAGCACAGATACGCAGTATTTT. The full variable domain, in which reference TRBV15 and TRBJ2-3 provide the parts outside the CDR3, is DAMVIQNPRYQVTQFGKPVTLSCSQTLNHNVMYWYQQKSSQAPKLLFHYYDKDFNNEADTPDNFQSRRPNTSFCFLDIRSPGLGDTAMYLCATSPRTSLSTDTQYFGPGTRLTVL.

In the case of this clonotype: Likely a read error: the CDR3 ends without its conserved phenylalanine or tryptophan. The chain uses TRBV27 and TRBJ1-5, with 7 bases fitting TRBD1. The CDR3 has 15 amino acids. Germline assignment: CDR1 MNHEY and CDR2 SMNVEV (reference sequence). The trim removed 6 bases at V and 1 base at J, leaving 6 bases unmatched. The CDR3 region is CASRIGTASNQPQHL. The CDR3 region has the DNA TGTGCCAGCAGAATCGGGACAGCAAGCAATCAGCCCCAGCATCTT.

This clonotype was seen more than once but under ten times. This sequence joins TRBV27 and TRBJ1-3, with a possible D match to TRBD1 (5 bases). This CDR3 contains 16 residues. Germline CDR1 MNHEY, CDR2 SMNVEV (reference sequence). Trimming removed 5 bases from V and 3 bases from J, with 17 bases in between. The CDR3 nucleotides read TGTGCCAGCAGTGGAACGCAGGGTGTGTTTGGAAACACCATATATTTT. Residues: CASSGTQGVFGNTIYF.

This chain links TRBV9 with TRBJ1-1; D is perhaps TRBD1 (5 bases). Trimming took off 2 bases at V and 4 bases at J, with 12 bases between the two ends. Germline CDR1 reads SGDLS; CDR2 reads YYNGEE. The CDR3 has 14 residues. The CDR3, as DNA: TGTGCCAGCAGCGTGGAAGGGGTAATCACTGAAGCTTTCTTT. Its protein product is CASSVEGVITEAFF.

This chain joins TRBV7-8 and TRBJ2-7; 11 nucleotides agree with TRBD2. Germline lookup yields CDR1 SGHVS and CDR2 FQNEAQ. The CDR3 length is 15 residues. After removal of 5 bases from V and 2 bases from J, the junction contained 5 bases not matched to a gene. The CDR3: CASSTYSGGAYEQYF. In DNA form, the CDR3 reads TGTGCCAGCAGCACCTATAGCGGGGGGGCCTACGAGCAGTACTTC.

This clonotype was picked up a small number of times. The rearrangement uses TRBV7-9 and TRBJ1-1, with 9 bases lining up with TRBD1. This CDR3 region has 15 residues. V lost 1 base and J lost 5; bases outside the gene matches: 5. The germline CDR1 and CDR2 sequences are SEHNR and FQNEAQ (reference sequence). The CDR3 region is CASSLGNRGLTEAFF. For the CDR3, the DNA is TGTGCCAGCAGCTTAGGCAACAGGGGGCTTACTGAAGCTTTCTTT.

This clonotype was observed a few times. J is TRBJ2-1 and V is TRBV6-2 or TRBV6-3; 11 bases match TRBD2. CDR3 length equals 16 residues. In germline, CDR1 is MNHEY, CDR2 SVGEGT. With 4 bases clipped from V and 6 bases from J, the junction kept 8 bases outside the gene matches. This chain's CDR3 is CASSSILAGAGNEQFF. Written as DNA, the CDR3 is TGTGCCAGCAGTTCAATACTAGCGGGAGCTGGCAATGAGCAGTTCTTC.